This T cell receptor beta chain was obtained from a study of cytomegalovirus exposure and HLA in healthy donors. The germline V gene has CDR1 SGHNT and CDR2 YYREEE (reference sequence). V lost 4 bases to trimming and J lost 2 bases, with 12 bases between them. This CDR3 spans 14 amino acids. With 60 Vbeta and 13 Jbeta primers, the PCR was carried out. Clones were read by immunoSEQ multiplex PCR, and TCRdb kept only the in-frame ones, dropping some. This sample has approximately 110,000 clones, with about two thirds found just once. Points from the study as a whole: TCR beta V- and J-gene trimming was later associated with a missense DCLRE1C variant.

Points on this clone: Its matching antigen is unknown.

The receptor was isolated from a man between 60 and 70 years old in good health and CMV-seropositive. The chain combines TRBV5-4 with TRBJ1-1; D unresolved. The material sequenced was PBMCs. CDR3 region: CASSPQTVNTEAFF. In DNA form, the CDR3 reads TGTGCCAGCAGCCCACAAACAGTAAACACTGAAGCTTTCTTT.